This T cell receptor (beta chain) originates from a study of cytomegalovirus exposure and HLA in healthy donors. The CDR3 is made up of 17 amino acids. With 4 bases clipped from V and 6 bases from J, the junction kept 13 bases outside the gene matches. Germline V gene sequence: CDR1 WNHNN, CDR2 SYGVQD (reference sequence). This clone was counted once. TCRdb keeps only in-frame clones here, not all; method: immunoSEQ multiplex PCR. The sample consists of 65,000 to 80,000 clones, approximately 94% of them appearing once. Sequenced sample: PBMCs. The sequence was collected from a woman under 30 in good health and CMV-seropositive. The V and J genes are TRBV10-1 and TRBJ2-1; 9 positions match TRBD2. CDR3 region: CASSVGSGGQILNEQFF. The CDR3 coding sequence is TGCGCCAGCAGTGTAGGGAGCGGGGGGCAGATTCTCAATGAGCAGTTCTTC.